The 27 T cell receptor beta chains below come from one sample, sequenced in a study of blood T cell repertoires in COVID-19. Method: immunoSEQ multiplex PCR; TCRdb's copy keeps in-frame clones and lacks some. The table shows tens of thousands of clones, with 84% occurring only once. Sequencing was performed on peripheral blood. The receptors were sampled from a man between 45 and 60 years old with acute or convalescent COVID-19.

The V call is TRBV6-5, the J call TRBJ2-3; 8 bases map to TRBD2. CDR1 and CDR2 from the germline V gene are MNHEY and SVGAGI. This CDR3 has 11 residues. Unmatched junction bases numbered 0, after V lost 7 bases and J lost 6 bases. CDR3 protein: CASKRGDTQYF. CDR3 coding DNA: TGTGCCAGCAAGCGGGGGGATACGCAGTATTTT.

The chain recombines TRBV9 with TRBJ1-3; no reliable D call. The germline V gene encodes CDR1 SGDLS and CDR2 YYNGEE. CDR3 length equals 17 residues. Between the trimmed V and J ends, which lost 0 bases and 0 bases, there was a span of 13 bases. In DNA, the CDR3 is TGTGCCAGCAGCGTAGAAGCGACGAGGGTCTCTGGAAACACCATATATTTT. Amino acid sequence: CASSVEATRVSGNTIYF.

V gene TRBV27 combines with J gene TRBJ1-5, with 9 nucleotides matching TRBD1. The germline V gene has CDR1 MNHEY and CDR2 SMNVEV (reference sequence). The junction had 6 bases not matched to a gene; V was cut back by 4 bases and J by 2 bases. The CDR3 sequence is 16 residues long. CDR3 nucleotide sequence: TGTGCCAGCAGTTCCGGGGACAGGGTGGGCAATCAGCCCCAGCATTTT. Protein sequence: CASSSGDRVGNQPQHF.

This CDR3 is CASSEVSGRPGYNEQFF. The CDR3 coding sequence is TGTGCCAGCAGTGAGGTCAGCGGGAGGCCCGGGTACAATGAGCAGTTCTTC. The chain recombines TRBV2 with TRBJ2-1, with 9 nucleotides matching TRBD2. The CDR3 spans 17 residues. In germline, CDR1 is SNHLY, CDR2 FYNNEI. Germline trimming cut 3 bases from V and 4 bases from J; bases unmatched to any gene: 10.

The rearrangement uses TRBV12-5 and TRBJ1-3; D is perhaps TRBD1 (5 bases). The CDR3 consists of 14 residues. From germline, CDR1 is LGHNT and CDR2 FRNRAP. V was shortened by 1 base and J by 7 bases, with 11 bases between the two germline ends. CDR3 sequence: CASGLAQGSNTIYF. CDR3 bases: TGTGCTAGTGGTTTGGCCCAGGGAAGTAACACCATATATTTT.

The V and J genes are TRBV11-2 and TRBJ2-2; 11 positions match TRBD2. This CDR3 comprises 15 residues. CDR1 is SGHAT, CDR2 FQNNGV, per germline. Trimming removed 4 bases from V and 7 bases from J; junction bases left unmatched: 5. This CDR3 reads CASSSIAGGFGELFF. CDR3 sequence (DNA): TGTGCCAGCAGCTCGATAGCGGGAGGGTTCGGGGAGCTGTTTTTT.

The chain links TRBV29-1 to TRBJ1-1; TRBD1 aligns across 7 bases. The junction had 5 bases not matched to a gene; V was cut back by 6 bases and J by 10 bases. The germline V gene encodes CDR1 SQVTM and CDR2 ANQGSEA. The CDR3 covers 10 residues. The CDR3 sequence: CSVGQEVAFF. Here the CDR3 DNA reads TGCAGCGTAGGACAGGAAGTAGCTTTCTTT.

The V and J genes are TRBV7-3 and TRBJ2-7; 8 nucleotides agree with TRBD2. V gave up 0 bases and J gave up 5 bases; unmatched junction bases: 9. The CDR3 is 16 residues long. Germline V gives CDR1 SGHTA, CDR2 FQGTGA. The CDR3 spells CASSLTGPGGENEQYF. CDR3 coding DNA: TGTGCCAGCAGCTTAACGGGACCCGGGGGGGAGAACGAGCAGTACTTC.

This sequence joins TRBV6-2 or TRBV6-3 and TRBJ1-2; D gene ambiguous. CDR3 size: 12 residues. Trimming left V 2 bases short and J 9 bases short, with 10 bases between. Germline V gives CDR1 MNHEY, CDR2 SVGEGT. The CDR3 DNA sequence: TGTGCCAGCAGTTACAGATTGGGCCGCTACACCTTC. Translation: CASSYRLGRYTF.

This chain uses TRBV19 with TRBJ1-4, with D unclear. The CDR3 is 14 amino acids. V lost 4 bases to trimming and J lost 8 bases, with 14 bases between them. Per germline, CDR1 LNHDA and CDR2 SQIVND (reference sequence). The DNA for the CDR3 is TGTGCCAGTAGTACCTCTCGAGGGAAGGAAAAACTGTTTTTT. Protein: CASSTSRGKEKLFF.

CDR3 in amino acids: CASTPGRGATDTQYF. As DNA, the CDR3 is TGTGCCAGTACCCCAGGGCGGGGGGCCACAGATACGCAGTATTTT. The chain combines TRBV19 with TRBJ2-3; TRBD2 agrees at 8 bases. The germline gives CDR1 LNHDA, CDR2 SQIVND (reference sequence). V gave up 7 bases and J gave up 2 bases; unmatched junction bases: 8. The CDR3 has 15 residues.

This chain connects TRBV11-2 to TRBJ2-7, with 9 nucleotides matching TRBD1. This CDR3 comprises 14 residues. The V gene end was trimmed by 4 bases and the J gene end by 5 bases; junction bases not matched to a gene: 6. The germline gives CDR1 SGHAT, CDR2 FQNNGV. The CDR3 nucleotides are TGTGCCAGCAGCTCCGGGACAGGGATCGACGAGCAGTACTTC. Translated: CASSSGTGIDEQYF.

The V and J genes are TRBV4-1 and TRBJ2-3; unclear D gene. Trimming took off 4 bases at V and 1 base at J, with 9 bases between the two ends. Germline lookup yields CDR1 MGHRA and CDR2 YSYEKL. The CDR3 has 14 residues. Here the CDR3 reads CASSLWHGTDTQYF. The CDR3 nucleotides are TGCGCCAGCAGCCTTTGGCACGGCACAGATACGCAGTATTTT.

The chain joins TRBV28 to TRBJ1-5, with D tentatively TRBD1 (6 bases). The CDR3 covers 16 residues. Trimming left V 4 bases short and J 1 base short, with 14 bases between. Germline CDR1 is MDHEN and CDR2 is SYDVKM. The CDR3 sequence: CASSSDRLTSNQPQHF. As DNA, the CDR3 is TGTGCCAGCAGTTCCGACAGGTTGACAAGCAATCAGCCCCAGCATTTT. The full variable domain, completed using reference TRBV28 and TRBJ1-5, is DVKVTQSSRYLVKRTGEKVFLECVQDMDHENMFWYRQDPGLGLRLIYFSYDVKMKEKGDIPEGYSVSREKKERFSLILESASTNQTSMYLCASSSDRLTSNQPQHFGDGTRLSIL.

V gene TRBV10-2 combines with J gene TRBJ1-3, with D hard to call. Germline V gene data show CDR1 as WSHSY and CDR2 as SAAADI. The length of the CDR3 is 16 residues. Trimming stripped 0 bases from V and 0 bases from J, with 9 bases between. The CDR3 sequence: CASSESAGYSGNTIYF. Written as DNA, the CDR3 is TGCGCCAGCAGTGAGTCAGCGGGATACTCTGGAAACACCATATATTTT.

This clone appeared a single time. The chain couples TRBV7-3 to TRBJ2-3; D is possibly TRBD2 (6 bases). Trimming stripped 2 bases from V and 2 bases from J, with 8 bases between. This CDR3 region has 14 residues. Germline CDR1 is SGHTA and CDR2 is FQGTGA. The CDR3 sequence: CASSLSDYTDTQYF. CDR3 in DNA: TGTGCCAGCAGCTTATCGGACTACACAGATACGCAGTATTTT.

The rearrangement uses TRBV18 and TRBJ2-4; maybe TRBD2 (6 bases). Germline CDR1 reads KGHSH; CDR2 reads LQKENI. V lost 3 bases and J 6 bases, leaving 21 bases between the germline ends. CDR3 length: 17 amino acids. The CDR3 region is CASSPGSGRAGGNIQYF. In DNA, the CDR3 is TGTGCCAGCTCACCGGGTAGTGGACGTGCCGGGGGAAACATTCAGTACTTC.

The V and J genes are TRBV28 and TRBJ2-7; 10 bases map to TRBD1. J gave up 5 bases and V 10 bases, and 11 bases lay outside the gene matches. Germline CDR1 is MDHEN and CDR2 is SYDVKM. This CDR3 comprises 14 residues. The CDR3 reads CATKLPGTGDEQYF. CDR3 DNA sequence: TGTGCCACCAAGTTGCCCGGGACAGGGGACGAGCAGTACTTC.

The rearrangement links TRBV4-1 to TRBJ1-4; D is uncertain. The V end lost 0 bases, the J end lost 14 bases, and 13 bases lay between the germline ends. Per germline, CDR1 MGHRA and CDR2 YSYEKL. This CDR3 spans 13 amino acids. The DNA for the CDR3 is TGCGCCAGCAGCCAAGATCGAGGCAGTAGGCTGTTTTTT. Its protein product is CASSQDRGSRLFF.

J is TRBJ2-7 and V is TRBV14; 9 nucleotides match TRBD1. The CDR3 totals 15 residues. V dropped 4 bases and J dropped 4; count of bases not matched to a gene: 8. Per the germline V gene, CDR1 is SGHDN and CDR2 is FVKESK. CDR3: CASSPPRDRAYEQYF. The CDR3 nucleotides read TGTGCCAGCAGCCCTCCCCGGGACAGGGCGTACGAGCAGTACTTC.

V gene TRBV5-8 combines with J gene TRBJ2-4, with 13 bases aligning to TRBD2. This CDR3 has 17 residues. Germline V lookup: CDR1 SGHTS, CDR2 YDEGEE. Trimming cost V 3 bases and J 0 bases; bases outside gene matches: 3. For the CDR3, the DNA is TGTGCCAGCAGCTCCGGGACTAGCGGGATAGCCAAAAACATTCAGTACTTC. Residues: CASSSGTSGIAKNIQYF.

The V and J genes are TRBV5-1 and TRBJ1-1; D is unresolved. The CDR3 runs 13 residues. CDR1 is SGHRS and CDR2 is YFSETQ in the germline V gene. V was trimmed by 7 bases and J by 1 base, leaving 11 bases between them. The CDR3 nucleotides read TGCGCCAGCCGACGCGAGGGGAACACTGAAGCTTTCTTT. This gives the protein CASRREGNTEAFF.

The J gene is TRBJ1-2, the V gene TRBV28; TRBD1 is a possible D gene (6 bases). Germline assignment: CDR1 MDHEN and CDR2 SYDVKM. CDR3 length: 13 amino acids. Trimming took off 5 bases at V and 8 bases at J, with 15 bases between the two ends. DNA for the CDR3: TGTGCCAGCAGTCTGGGATCAGGGGACGGCTACACCTTC. Translated, it gives CASSLGSGDGYTF.

The rearrangement joins TRBV7-9 to TRBJ1-6; 8 bases map to TRBD1. Germline V lookup: CDR1 SEHNR, CDR2 FQNEAQ (reference sequence). This CDR3 is 18 amino acids long. Trimming removed 5 bases from V and 7 bases from J; junction bases left unmatched: 16. The CDR3 spells CASSAPIGQGVPNSPLHF. The DNA of the CDR3 is TGTGCCAGCAGCGCGCCGATAGGACAGGGAGTACCCAATTCACCCCTCCACTTT.

The chain combines TRBV3-1 (or the pseudogene TRBV3-2) with TRBJ1-2, with D perhaps matching TRBD1 (5 bases). V lost 3 bases, J lost 8 bases, and 16 bases lay in between. This CDR3 has 14 residues. Germline loops: CDR1 LGHDT, CDR2 YNNKEL (reference sequence). CDR3 in DNA: TGTGCCAGCAGCCACCGACAGCTGTCTGGAGGCTACACCTTC. It translates to CASSHRQLSGGYTF.

This chain links TRBV7-2 with TRBJ2-7; TRBD2 aligns across 7 bases. The ends lost 5 bases at V and 3 bases at J; junction bases unmatched: 10. Germline assignment: CDR1 SGHTA and CDR2 FQGNSA. This CDR3 contains 15 residues. DNA for the CDR3: TGTGCCAGCAGCACCCGACTAGCCCCCGGCTACGAGCAGTACTTC. This translates into CASSTRLAPGYEQYF.

This clone was seen just once. The chain uses TRBV19 and TRBJ2-1; the match to TRBD2 covers 9 bases. Trimming cost V 4 bases and J 9 bases; bases outside gene matches: 4. This CDR3 contains 13 residues. Germline assignment: CDR1 LNHDA and CDR2 SQIVND (reference sequence). In DNA, the CDR3 is TGTGCCAGTAGTAGCGGGGGGGCCAGTGAGCAGTTCTTC. Amino acid sequence: CASSSGGASEQFF.